Shown below are 32 T cell receptor beta chains from a single sample sequenced in a study of early T cells in non-severe SARS-CoV-2 infection. TCRdb called the 5' RACE reads again in MiXCR, with one record for every CDR3 protein. The sample comprises tens of thousands of distinct CDR3 sequences, 3.5% to 4.5% of which are singletons, and around 6% rests with the top ten. Input material: whole blood. The receptors derive from an adult who was a healthcare worker with PCR-confirmed SARS-CoV-2 infection or an uninfected control (not recorded which).

Ten or more counts support this clonotype. This chain uses TRBV20-1 with TRBJ2-2, with D possibly being TRBD1 (6 bases). CDR1 is DFQATT, CDR2 SNEGSKA, per germline (reference sequence). V lost 3 bases and J lost 0, with 11 bases in between. This CDR3 is 15 amino acids long. CDR3 in amino acids: CSARARQANTGELFF. The CDR3, as DNA: TGCAGTGCTAGGGCGCGACAGGCGAACACCGGGGAGCTGTTTTTT.

This clonotype was picked up many times. V and J are TRBV7-9 and TRBJ2-1, with 7 bases aligning to TRBD2. Germline lookup yields CDR1 SEHNR and CDR2 FQNEAQ (reference sequence). Trimming took 4 bases from V and 7 from J; bases not matched to a gene: 7. The CDR3 has 14 amino acids. CDR3 region: CASSSPGLRNEQFF. DNA of the CDR3: TGTGCCAGCAGCTCACCGGGACTAAGGAATGAGCAGTTCTTC.

In this sample, this clonotype turned up many times. The gene calls are TRBV20-1 and TRBJ1-6; 9 bases fit TRBD1. Germline V gene lookup returns CDR1 DFQATT and CDR2 SNEGSKA (reference sequence). The trim removed 2 bases at V and 7 bases at J, leaving 12 bases unmatched. CDR3 length equals 17 residues. CDR3 DNA sequence: TGCAGTGCTAGACCACCTCCGGGACAGGGCCCCAATTCACCCCTCCACTTT. Amino acids: CSARPPPGQGPNSPLHF.

This clonotype is labeled medium-sized. The chain couples TRBV20-1 to TRBJ1-4; 7 nucleotides agree with TRBD1. The germline V gene encodes CDR1 DFQATT and CDR2 SNEGSKA (reference sequence). CDR3 length equals 12 residues. The V segment lost 7 bases and the J segment 4 bases; nucleotides outside the gene matches: 3. CDR3 coding DNA: TGCAGTGTCGACAGGGTTAATGAAAAACTGTTTTTT. It yields the protein CSVDRVNEKLFF.

This clonotype was detected ten times or more. The chain couples TRBV6-5 to TRBJ1-2; D is possibly TRBD1 (6 bases). Trimming left V 0 bases short and J 2 bases short, with 10 bases between. CDR3 length equals 15 residues. In germline, CDR1 is MNHEY, CDR2 SVGAGI. The CDR3 sequence is CASSYSKQGNYGYTF. The CDR3 region has the DNA TGTGCCAGCAGTTACTCGAAACAGGGAAACTATGGCTACACCTTC.

In this sample, this clonotype turned up many times. The DNA for the CDR3 is TGCAGTGCTAGAGCAGGCGGTGGGCAGGAGACCCAGTACTTC. Its translation is CSARAGGGQETQYF. This rearrangement joins TRBV20-1 to TRBJ2-5, with D hard to call. Germline loops: CDR1 DFQATT, CDR2 SNEGSKA (reference sequence). The V gene lost 1 base and the J gene lost 5 bases, with 14 bases spanning the gap. CDR3 length equals 14 residues.

In its sample, this clonotype was seen many times. V gene TRBV25-1 combines with J gene TRBJ1-6; D is unresolved. Trimming stripped 2 bases from V and 13 bases from J, with 12 bases between. In germline, CDR1 is MGHDK, CDR2 SYGVNS. The CDR3 length is 13 residues. The CDR3 region is CASSEAARSPLHF. CDR3 DNA: TGTGCCAGCAGTGAAGCGGCACGGAGCCCCCTCCACTTT.

There are many counts of this clonotype. The chain is built from TRBV7-2 and TRBJ2-7; D may be TRBD1 (5 bases). Germline-derived CDR1 and CDR2 are SGHTA and FQGNSA. This CDR3 has 15 residues. Trimming left V 0 bases short and J 4 bases short, with 13 bases between. This CDR3 reads CASSLAVGVGYEQYF. CDR3 bases: TGTGCCAGCAGCTTAGCCGTAGGGGTCGGGTACGAGCAGTACTTC.

Many counts were recorded for this clonotype. The chain is built from TRBV3-1 and TRBJ2-3; TRBD2 aligns across 11 bases. V lost 1 base and J lost 4; bases outside the gene matches: 7. Germline V gene lookup returns CDR1 LGHDT and CDR2 YNNKEL (reference sequence). The CDR3 has 17 amino acids. The CDR3 DNA reads TGTGCCAGCAGCCAAGTGACCGGGACTAGCGGACCAGATACGCAGTATTTT. Translated: CASSQVTGTSGPDTQYF.

This clonotype has a count of ten or more. This rearrangement joins TRBV12-5 to TRBJ2-5, with D unresolved. Germline-derived CDR1 and CDR2 are LGHNT and FRNRAP. This CDR3 region has 16 residues. V shed 1 base and J shed 0 bases, with 12 bases lying between them. Here the CDR3 DNA reads TGTGCTAGTGGTTTGGGAGGACGGACGCACCAAGAGACCCAGTACTTC. This encodes CASGLGGRTHQETQYF. Supplemented by reference TRBV12-5 and TRBJ2-5, the full variable domain reads DARVTQTPRHKVTEMGQEVTMRCQPILGHNTVFWYRQTMMQGLELLAYFRNRAPLDDSGMPKDRFSAEMPDATLATLKIQPSEPRDSAVYFCASGLGGRTHQETQYFGPGTRLLVL.

The table lists this clonotype with many counts. The V call is TRBV6-6, the J call TRBJ1-1, with D perhaps TRBD1 (5 bases). The CDR3 runs 14 residues. Germline values: CDR1 MNHNY, CDR2 SVGAGI (reference sequence). The V gene lost 2 bases and the J gene lost 0 bases, with 7 bases spanning the gap. This chain's CDR3 is CASSYDSLNTEAFF. The CDR3 DNA follows: TGTGCCAGCAGTTACGACAGCCTGAACACTGAAGCTTTCTTT.

This clonotype came up many times. The CDR3 here is CASSLTGTSGGDTQYF. The CDR3 DNA reads as TGCGCCAGCAGCCTAACCGGGACTAGCGGGGGAGATACGCAGTATTTT. This chain joins TRBV5-1 and TRBJ2-3; 14 bases match TRBD2. Germline V lookup: CDR1 SGHRS, CDR2 YFSETQ. Trimming took 4 bases from V and 5 from J; bases not matched to a gene: 6. The CDR3 runs 16 residues.

This clonotype was counted many times. The chain recombines TRBV11-2 with TRBJ1-6; no definite D call. CDR1 and CDR2 (germline): SGHAT, FQNNGV. V shed 1 base and J shed 5 bases, with 9 bases lying between them. The CDR3 length is 15 residues. The CDR3 here is CASSLGVTNNSPLHF. For the CDR3, the DNA is TGTGCCAGCAGCTTAGGGGTGACAAATAATTCACCCCTCCACTTT.

This chain links TRBV7-2 with TRBJ2-3, with a weak D call TRBD1 (5 bases). The CDR3 runs 13 residues. Trimming removed 5 bases from V and 6 bases from J, with 12 bases in between. The germline V gene has CDR1 SGHTA and CDR2 FQGNSA. Here the CDR3 DNA reads TGTGCCAGCAGCCAGGGCTGGTCTGATACGCAGTATTTT. This translates into CASSQGWSDTQYF.

In this sample, this clonotype turned up many times. The gene calls are TRBV7-9 and TRBJ2-3; maybe TRBD2 (6 bases). The V gene lost 2 bases and the J gene lost 2 bases, with 11 bases spanning the gap. The germline V gene encodes CDR1 SEHNR and CDR2 FQNEAQ (reference sequence). CDR3 length equals 15 residues. The CDR3 coding sequence is TGTGCCAGCAGCTTAAGGGGAGGCTTCACAGATACGCAGTATTTT. Residues: CASSLRGGFTDTQYF.

This clonotype was seen many times. The V call is TRBV19, the J call TRBJ1-5, with 7 bases matching TRBD1. CDR1 and CDR2 from the germline V gene are LNHDA and SQIVND (reference sequence). V shed 3 bases and J 5 bases; nucleotides not matched to a gene: 4. The CDR3 length is 14 residues. CDR3 in DNA: TGTGCCAGTAGTATTATAGGACAGGATCAGCCCCAGCATTTT. This sequence encodes CASSIIGQDQPQHF.

The genes are TRBV25-1 and TRBJ1-6; D unclear. With 1 base removed from V and 7 bases from J, the gap between germline ends came to 8 bases. CDR1 is MGHDK and CDR2 is SYGVNS in the germline V gene. The length of the CDR3 is 14 residues. The CDR3 reads CASSEWATNSPLHF. In DNA, the CDR3 is TGTGCCAGCAGTGAATGGGCGACAAATTCACCCCTCCACTTT.

This clonotype was counted ten times or more. The V and J genes are TRBV7-9 and TRBJ1-1, with 9 positions matching TRBD1. This CDR3 has 15 amino acids. V lost 5 bases to trimming and J lost 1 base; unmatched junction nucleotides: 5. Germline values: CDR1 SEHNR, CDR2 FQNEAQ (reference sequence). The CDR3 DNA is TGTGCCAGCAGCCCATGGACAGGGGAGAACACTGAAGCTTTCTTT. The encoded protein is CASSPWTGENTEAFF.

This clonotype was counted ten times or more. The chain employs TRBV7-9 and TRBJ2-3; TRBD2 might be the D (5 bases). V was shortened by 8 bases and J by 0 bases, with 18 bases between the two germline ends. CDR1 is SEHNR, CDR2 FQNEAQ, per germline (reference sequence). The CDR3 has 16 residues. Here the CDR3 DNA reads TGTGCCAGCCGCCGGGTCAGCGGATCTAGCACAGATACGCAGTATTTT. Translated, it gives CASRRVSGSSTDTQYF.

This clonotype was seen ten or more times. The rearrangement links TRBV2 to TRBJ2-1; the D gene could be TRBD1 or TRBD2 (7 bases each). V lost 6 bases and J lost 7, with 19 bases in between. CDR3 size: 15 residues. From germline, CDR1 is SNHLY and CDR2 FYNNEI. CDR3 in DNA: TGTGCCAGCAGCCGGGGAGGGGGCTACTATAATGAGCAGTTCTTC. Amino acid sequence: CASSRGGGYYNEQFF. Full variable domain (outside the CDR3, taken from reference TRBV2 and TRBJ2-1): EPEVTQTPSHQVTQMGQEVILRCVPISNHLYFYWYRQILGQKVEFLVSFYNNEISEKSEIFDDQFSVERPDGSNFTLKIRSTKLEDSAMYFCASSRGGGYYNEQFFGPGTRLTVL.

The table lists this clonotype with many counts. The chain is built from TRBV6-6 and TRBJ2-7, with D hard to call. V was trimmed by 8 bases and J by 3 bases, leaving 8 bases between them. Looked up from germline, CDR1 is MNHNY and CDR2 is SVGAGI (reference sequence). The CDR3 length is 11 residues. The DNA of the CDR3 is TGTGCCAGCTCCCCCAACTACGAGCAGTACTTC. Amino acids: CASSPNYEQYF.

This clonotype was picked up many times. The chain couples TRBV30 to TRBJ2-5; possibly TRBD1 for D (6 bases). V was cut by 0 bases and J by 5 bases, with 16 bases left in between. The CDR3 is 15 residues long. The germline V gene encodes CDR1 GTSNPN and CDR2 SVGIG (reference sequence). The CDR3 DNA reads TGTGCCTGGAGTGTAATTTGGACAGCTGGGGAGACCCAGTACTTC. Translating gives CAWSVIWTAGETQYF.

In this sample, this clonotype turned up many times. J is TRBJ2-1 and V is TRBV20-1, with 10 positions matching TRBD2. Germline trimming cut 6 bases from V and 9 bases from J; bases unmatched to any gene: 14. CDR3 size: 15 residues. Germline V gives CDR1 DFQATT, CDR2 SNEGSKA (reference sequence). In nucleotides, the CDR3 is TGCAGTGCGGTCCTGCGAGCGGGGGGGCCCAGTGAGCAGTTCTTC. This translates into CSAVLRAGGPSEQFF.

This chain connects TRBV2 to TRBJ1-6; D might be TRBD1 (5 bases). V dropped 3 bases and J dropped 9 bases, with 15 bases sitting between them. Germline CDR1 reads SNHLY; CDR2 reads FYNNEI. The CDR3 runs to 15 residues. CDR3 bases: TGTGCCAGCAGTGATACCGTGACAGTCGGTTCACCCCTCCACTTT. Its protein is CASSDTVTVGSPLHF.

In this sample, this clonotype turned up many times. The V and J genes are TRBV5-1 and TRBJ1-6, with a tentative D call TRBD1 (5 bases). In germline, CDR1 is SGHRS, CDR2 YFSETQ. This CDR3 spans 14 amino acids. Trimming stripped 2 bases from V and 7 bases from J, with 10 bases between. The chain's CDR3 is CASSFGRDNSPLHF. For the CDR3, the DNA is TGCGCCAGCAGCTTTGGAAGGGACAATTCACCCCTCCACTTT.

In its sample, this clonotype was seen many times. V and J are TRBV12-3 or TRBV12-4 and TRBJ2-5; weak D call: TRBD1 (6 bases). CDR3 size: 15 residues. Trimming took off 1 base at V and 5 bases at J, with 14 bases between the two ends. The CDR3 protein is CASSLEGVSPETQYF. CDR3 nucleotides: TGTGCCAGCAGTTTAGAGGGGGTGTCTCCCGAGACCCAGTACTTC.

This clonotype was seen many times. This chain connects TRBV20-1 to TRBJ2-7; 8 bases are a match to TRBD2. The CDR3 covers 14 residues. V was pared by 3 bases and J by 3 bases, with 7 bases of the junction left unmatched. From germline, CDR1 is DFQATT and CDR2 SNEGSKA (reference sequence). CDR3 DNA sequence: TGCAGTGCTAGGAGGGCGGGGGGCGTCTACGAGCAGTACTTC. It specifies CSARRAGGVYEQYF.

This clonotype was seen repeatedly, ten times or more. The J gene is TRBJ2-3, the V gene TRBV7-8; D gene uncertain. The V end lost 5 bases, the J end lost 2 bases, and 2 bases lay between the germline ends. From germline, CDR1 is SGHVS and CDR2 FQNEAQ. There are 11 residues in the CDR3. This CDR3 is CASSNTDTQYF. CDR3 DNA sequence: TGTGCCAGCAGCAACACAGATACGCAGTATTTT.

This clonotype ranks as medium-sized. V gene TRBV6-9 combines with J gene TRBJ1-1, with D possibly TRBD1 on 5 matching bases. The CDR3 length is 14 residues. V lost 2 bases to trimming and J lost 5 bases, with 12 bases between them. Germline CDR1 reads MNHGY; CDR2 reads SVAAGI. The CDR3 region is CASSYMGESTEAFF. Here the CDR3 DNA reads TGTGCCAGCAGTTATATGGGGGAAAGTACTGAAGCTTTCTTT.

This clonotype was counted at least ten times. V and J are TRBV30 and TRBJ2-1; D may be TRBD1 or TRBD2 (6 bases each). Germline loops: CDR1 GTSNPN, CDR2 SVGIG (reference sequence). There are 14 residues in the CDR3. Between the trimmed V and J ends, which lost 4 bases and 1 base, there was a span of 11 bases. CDR3 coding DNA: TGTGCCTGGACTGGGGGGCTTTCCTACAATGAGCAGTTCTTC. Its protein is CAWTGGLSYNEQFF.

This clonotype came up a few times. The rearrangement joins TRBV7-2 to TRBJ2-3; possible D gene TRBD2, 7 bases. The CDR3 is 17 residues long. Germline CDR1 is SGHTA and CDR2 is FQGNSA. The V end lost 7 bases, the J end lost 6 bases, and 26 bases lay between the germline ends. CDR3: CASTTAGASSTWDTQYF. Here the CDR3 DNA reads TGTGCCAGCACTACGGCGGGGGCTTCGTCCACTTGGGATACGCAGTATTTT.

J is TRBJ2-5 and V is TRBV7-9; D possibly corresponds to TRBD2 (6 bases). V was clipped by 1 base and J by 4 bases, with 10 bases between them. CDR1 and CDR2 (germline): SEHNR, FQNEAQ (reference sequence). The length of the CDR3 is 14 residues. CDR3 amino acids: CASSLVGGAETQYF. The CDR3 coding sequence is TGTGCCAGCAGCTTAGTTGGCGGGGCAGAGACCCAGTACTTC. Drawing the rest from reference TRBV7-9 and TRBJ2-5, the complete variable domain is DTGVSQNPRHKITKRGQNVTFRCDPISEHNRLYWYRQTLGQGPEFLTYFQNEAQLEKSRLLSDRFSAERPKGSFSTLEIQRTEQGDSAMYLCASSLVGGAETQYFGPGTRLLVL.